The 29 T cell receptor beta chains given below trace back to one sample, sequenced in a study of monozygotic twins with inflammatory bowel disease. Reanalyzing the 5' RACE reads, TCRdb keeps one entry per CDR3 protein, without DNA. Its table records around 230,000 distinct CDR3 sequences. Sequenced material: blood. Receptors originate from a human donor with ulcerative colitis or Crohn's disease, or a healthy co-twin of an affected twin (not recorded which).

The V gene is TRBV6-1, the J gene TRBJ1-5. CDR3 size: 12 residues. Per germline, CDR1 MNHNS and CDR2 SASEGT. The CDR3 reads CATGHRNQPQHF.

This chain joins TRBV13 and TRBJ1-1; the TCRdb D gene call, TRBD1, has no DNA to confirm it. The CDR3 contains 11 residues. Germline V gene data show CDR1 as PRHDT and CDR2 as FYEKMQ (reference sequence). The CDR3 reads CASRQGSEAFF.

This chain connects TRBV7-9 to TRBJ2-5; TCRdb gives TRBD1 as the D gene, but with no DNA this cannot be confirmed. The length of the CDR3 is 14 residues. Germline loops: CDR1 SEHNR, CDR2 FQNEAQ (reference sequence). CDR3 in amino acids: CASSSRGQKETQYF.

The chain's CDR3 is CSARDLYRGYQETQYF. This chain connects TRBV20-1 to TRBJ2-5; TCRdb's D call of TRBD1 is untestable without DNA. Per the germline V gene, CDR1 is DFQATT and CDR2 is SNEGSKA (reference sequence). The CDR3 runs to 16 residues.

This chain links TRBV9 with TRBJ1-4; TCRdb designates TRBD1, a call that cannot be tested without DNA. This CDR3 is built from 16 residues. The germline CDR1 and CDR2 sequences are SGDLS and YYNGEE. Here the CDR3 reads CASSDRPGQGGEKLFF. Complete variable domain (other parts from reference TRBV9 and TRBJ1-4): DSGVTQTPKHLITATGQRVTLRCSPRSGDLSVYWYQQSLDQGLQFLIQYYNGEERAKGNILERFSAQQFPDLHSELNLSSLELGDSALYFCASSDRPGQGGEKLFFGSGTQLSVL.

The CDR3 is CASRQGALHNQPQHF. The rearrangement joins TRBV27 to TRBJ1-5; TCRdb selects TRBD1, and the lack of DNA leaves this call unchecked. The CDR3 extends over 15 amino acids. CDR1 is MNHEY, CDR2 SMNVEV, per germline (reference sequence).

The V gene is TRBV10-1, the J gene TRBJ2-5; TCRdb outputs TRBD1, but without DNA this stays unchecked. CDR1 and CDR2 (germline): WNHNN, SYGVQD (reference sequence). The length of the CDR3 is 13 residues. This CDR3 reads CASSKGGPETQYF.

The chain links TRBV27 to TRBJ1-2; TCRdb picks TRBD1, but there is no DNA to check that call. Germline CDR1 and CDR2: MNHEY and SMNVEV (reference sequence). The length of the CDR3 is 14 residues. CDR3: CASSLSYRAYGYTF.

The V gene is TRBV6-5, the J gene TRBJ1-1. Germline CDR1 is MNHEY and CDR2 is SVGAGI. The CDR3 has 12 amino acids. The CDR3 spells CASSPRSGEAFF.

The rearrangement links TRBV5-1 to TRBJ2-5. Per the germline V gene, CDR1 is SGHRS and CDR2 is YFSETQ. This CDR3 is built from 12 residues. The CDR3 region is CASSSMGETQYF.

J is TRBJ2-1 and V is TRBV27; TCRdb lists TRBD2, though no DNA is available to test this call. This CDR3 region has 20 residues. CDR1 is MNHEY and CDR2 is SMNVEV in the germline V gene (reference sequence). The CDR3 spells CASRPLGVASGGPSYNEQFF.

The chain has TRBV20-1 and TRBJ1-6; TCRdb lists TRBD1, though no DNA is available to test this call. CDR1 is DFQATT and CDR2 is SNEGSKA in the germline V gene (reference sequence). The CDR3 consists of 15 residues. CDR3 amino acids: CSGRQGSSYNSPLHF.

The chain combines TRBV27 with TRBJ2-3; TCRdb reports TRBD2, a call that lacks DNA to check it against. Germline CDR1 and CDR2: MNHEY and SMNVEV (reference sequence). The CDR3 has 18 residues. CDR3 loop: CASSPRSGGTTFTDTQYF.

CDR3 in amino acids: CASSPVGDGSLQPQHF. The chain joins TRBV7-6 to TRBJ1-5. The CDR3 is made up of 16 amino acids. Per germline, CDR1 SGHVS and CDR2 FNYEAQ.

The genes are TRBV7-2 and TRBJ2-7. Germline V gene sequence: CDR1 SGHTA, CDR2 FQGNSA. The CDR3 length is 13 residues. This chain's CDR3 is CASSLGEIYEQYF.

The rearrangement links TRBV5-5 to TRBJ1-4. From germline, CDR1 is SGHKS and CDR2 YYEKEE (reference sequence). The CDR3 totals 14 residues. CDR3 sequence reads: CASSVGRPDEKLFF.

The J gene is TRBJ2-5, the V gene TRBV12-3 or TRBV12-4. This CDR3 is built from 14 residues. The CDR3 loop reads CASISSSAKETQYF.

The rearrangement uses TRBV12-3 or TRBV12-4 and TRBJ2-6. This CDR3 has 19 residues. The CDR3 region is CASSRLGSTQISGANVLTF.

V and J are TRBV4-2 and TRBJ2-1; TCRdb proposes TRBD2, but this gene call is untestable without DNA. Germline V gene sequence: CDR1 LGHNA, CDR2 YNFKEQ. The CDR3 has 16 amino acids. CDR3: CASSLVLAGFGNEQFF.

The chain uses TRBV6-2 or TRBV6-3 and TRBJ1-5; TCRdb returns TRBD1, unconfirmable since there is no DNA. The length of the CDR3 is 14 residues. CDR1 is MNHEY, CDR2 SVGEGT, per germline. CDR3 amino acids: CASIRQGSNQPQHF.

The chain uses TRBV5-1 and TRBJ2-1; no DNA is available, so the TRBD1 call from TCRdb remains unchecked. CDR1 is SGHRS, CDR2 YFSETQ, per germline. CDR3 length: 12 amino acids. CDR3 amino acids: CASSYTRAEQFF.

V and J are TRBV5-6 and TRBJ1-2; the D call of TRBD1 rests on TCRdb alone, since no DNA is present to check it. CDR3 length equals 15 residues. CDR1 and CDR2 (germline): SGHDT, YYEEEE. Here the CDR3 reads CASSPRDRGLRGYTF.

The chain employs TRBV5-1 and TRBJ2-2; TCRdb reports TRBD1, a call that lacks DNA to check it against. The length of the CDR3 is 15 residues. CDR1 and CDR2 (germline): SGHRS, YFSETQ. CDR3: CASSWGTMNTGELFF.

This chain joins TRBV11-2 and TRBJ1-4. CDR1 is SGHAT and CDR2 is FQNNGV in the germline V gene. CDR3 length: 13 amino acids. This CDR3 is CASSFGGGEKLFF.

The chain links TRBV12-3 or TRBV12-4 to TRBJ2-2. The CDR3 sequence is 18 residues long. The CDR3 sequence is CASSLATRIGPNTGELFF.

The V gene is TRBV19, the J gene TRBJ2-1. Germline values: CDR1 LNHDA, CDR2 SQIVND (reference sequence). This CDR3 is 13 amino acids long. This CDR3 is CASSPRRNNEQFF.

This chain joins TRBV20-1 and TRBJ1-6; TCRdb picks TRBD1, but there is no DNA to check that call. The germline V gene has CDR1 DFQATT and CDR2 SNEGSKA (reference sequence). The CDR3 length is 13 residues. The CDR3 region is CSARLAGDFPLHF.

The rearrangement links TRBV7-8 to TRBJ2-3. The CDR3 length is 14 residues. CDR1 SGHVS and CDR2 FQNEAQ come from the germline V gene. The CDR3 sequence is CASSFLDGLSTQYF.

V usage is TRBV14 and J usage is TRBJ2-3; no DNA is available, so the TRBD1 call from TCRdb remains unchecked. The CDR3 covers 18 residues. The germline gives CDR1 SGHDN, CDR2 FVKESK. Here the CDR3 reads CASSPQPGQASGTDTQYF.